This T cell receptor beta chain was recorded in a study of T cells expressing NK-cell markers. Each CDR3 protein gets one entry in TCRdb, which reprocessed the 5' RACE reads and gives no DNA. This sample's clone table lists approximately 150,000 distinct CDR3 sequences. Germline-derived CDR1 and CDR2 are SNHLY and FYNNEI. The CDR3 is made up of 15 amino acids. This receptor was taken from a woman aged 18-70 years in good health. The sequenced sample consisted of blood T cells: a sorted CD56 or NKG2C T cell subset, CD4+ or CD8+ T cells, or bulk PBMC T cells (not recorded which). This chain joins TRBV2 and TRBJ2-7; as DNA is missing, the TRBD1 call by TCRdb cannot be tested. The CDR3 loop reads CASSQPDRGHYEQYF.